These T cell receptor beta chains were read from a single sample in a study of blood T cell repertoires in COVID-19. The protocol was immunoSEQ multiplex PCR, while the TCRdb copy is restricted to in-frame clones and leaves out a portion. Of 250,000 to 300,000 clones listed, 65% to 85% were seen once; the top ten hold 4.5% to 7%. The specimen sequenced was peripheral blood. Source of these receptors: a man at least 80 years old with acute or convalescent COVID-19. CDR3s include the opening cysteine and the closing phenylalanine or tryptophan. Each record gives: D gene, J gene, clone size, V gene, CDR3 protein, CDR3 DNA. A D gene is named only where the DNA matches it firmly. The size of a clone is reported for some rows only, either as once, few or many, or as a class for expanded clones.

TRBD1,TRBJ2-3,NA,TRBV9,CASSPFGTGGTDTQYF,TGTGCCAGCAGCCCTTTCGGGACAGGGGGCACAGATACGCAGTATTTT
TRBD2,TRBJ2-3,NA,TRBV14,CASSPDGSGGDTQYF,TGTGCCAGCAGCCCAGATGGTAGCGGGGGAGATACGCAGTATTTT
TRBD1,TRBJ2-7,NA,TRBV29-1,CSVGVGTGAYEQYF,TGCAGCGTGGGGGTGGGGACAGGGGCCTACGAGCAGTACTTC
TRBD1,TRBJ2-1,once,TRBV19,CASSTQGTNEQFF,TGTGCCAGTAGCACACAGGGGACCAATGAGCAGTTCTTC
NA,TRBJ2-5,NA,TRBV5-1,CASSLAGNSEGETQYF,TGCGCCAGCAGCTTGGCCGGCAACTCGGAGGGAGAGACCCAGTACTTC
NA,TRBJ1-3,few,TRBV7-2,CASSFGGQFSGNTIYF,TGTGCCAGCAGCTTCGGTGGACAGTTCTCTGGAAACACCATATATTTT
TRBD1,TRBJ2-3,NA,TRBV5-1,CASSLEGQRTDTQYF,TGCGCCAGCAGCTTGGAGGGACAGAGGACAGATACGCAGTATTTT
NA,TRBJ1-1,NA,TRBV3-1/TRBV3-2,CASSTGITEAFF,TGTGCCAGCAGCACAGGGATCACTGAAGCTTTCTTT
TRBD1,TRBJ1-2,NA,TRBV27,CASSSPTGYGYTF,TGTGCCAGCAGTTCACCGACAGGGTATGGCTACACCTTC
TRBD1,TRBJ1-2,NA,TRBV6-5,CASSTRQGDRYTF,TGTGCCAGCAGTACCCGACAGGGGGATCGCTACACCTTC
TRBD2,TRBJ2-3,NA,TRBV9,CASSLSGRPSTDTQYF,TGTGCCAGCAGCCTTAGCGGGAGGCCAAGCACAGATACGCAGTATTTT
TRBD2,TRBJ2-2,NA,TRBV5-6,CASSLTGGRTGELFF,TGTGCCAGCAGCTTGACGGGAGGGAGAACCGGGGAGCTGTTTTTT
NA,TRBJ2-7,NA,TRBV5-1,CASSISSGKGYEQYF,TGCGCCAGCAGCATTTCATCCGGGAAGGGCTACGAGCAGTACTTC
TRBD1,TRBJ2-7,NA,TRBV6-5,CASRPPGQGYEQYF,TGTGCCAGCAGACCACCGGGACAGGGGTACGAGCAGTACTTC
TRBD1,TRBJ2-7,NA,TRBV3-1/TRBV3-2,CASSPVPPVGTGTYEQYF,TGTGCCAGCAGTCCTGTCCCCCCAGTCGGGACAGGGACCTACGAGCAGTACTTC
TRBD1,TRBJ2-1,NA,TRBV14,CASSQDWTGTYNEQFF,TGTGCCAGCAGCCAAGATTGGACAGGGACCTACAATGAGCAGTTCTTC
TRBD2,TRBJ2-5,NA,TRBV3-1/TRBV3-2,CASSPQGLAGETQYF,TGTGCCAGCAGCCCCCAGGGACTAGCAGGAGAGACCCAGTACTTC
TRBD2,TRBJ2-5,NA,TRBV9,CASSAFGGAQETQYF,TGTGCCAGCAGCGCCTTCGGGGGGGCCCAAGAGACCCAGTACTTC
NA,TRBJ2-5,NA,TRBV27,CASSLGSVETQYF,TGTGCCAGCAGTTTGGGGAGCGTAGAGACCCAGTACTTC
NA,TRBJ2-2,NA,TRBV18,CASSPRGTGELFF,TGTGCCAGCTCACCGAGAGGAACCGGGGAGCTGTTTTTT
TRBD2,TRBJ2-7,NA,TRBV28,CASSPRLAGENYEQYF,TGTGCCAGCAGTCCTCGACTAGCGGGAGAGAACTACGAGCAGTACTTC
NA,TRBJ1-2,NA,TRBV3-1/TRBV3-2,CASSQELDTYGYTF,TGTGCCAGCAGCCAAGAGTTAGATACCTATGGCTACACCTTC
TRBD2,TRBJ2-2,NA,TRBV7-2,CASSLVASGRPGELFF,TGTGCCAGCAGCTTAGTGGCTAGCGGGCGACCCGGGGAGCTGTTTTTT